Listed below are T cell receptor beta chains from one sample, sequenced in a study of cytomegalovirus exposure and HLA in healthy donors. This table comes from immunoSEQ multiplex PCR, and its TCRdb copy is limited to in-frame clones, with some not included. The sample records 89,000 or so clones, 60% to 85% being singletons. Source material: PBMCs. The origin of the receptors is a boy aged 5-17 years in good health and CMV-seronegative. Both conserved end residues are part of each CDR3. A D gene is named only where the DNA matches it firmly. The size field is filled for only some rows; it gives once, few, many or a size class.

J: TRBJ1-1
size: .
D: TRBD1
V: TRBV30
CDR3: CAWSPYRQGSTEAFF
DNA: TGTGCCTGGAGTCCATACCGACAGGGGAGCACTGAAGCTTTCTTT

J: TRBJ2-5
size: few
D: .
V: TRBV28
CDR3: CASSLRQETQYF
DNA: TGTGCCAGCAGTTTACGGCAAGAGACCCAGTACTTC

J: TRBJ2-1
size: .
D: .
V: TRBV5-7
CDR3: CASSLRRANSYNEQFF
DNA: TGTGCCAGCAGCTTGAGGCGGGCCAACTCCTACAATGAGCAGTTCTTC

J: TRBJ1-4
size: .
D: .
V: TRBV7-2
CDR3: CASSPPGRPEKLFF
DNA: TGTGCCAGCAGCCCCCCAGGGCGGCCCGAAAAACTGTTTTTT

J: TRBJ2-1
size: .
D: .
V: TRBV27
CDR3: CASSSYWEQFF
DNA: TGTGCCAGCAGCTCTTACTGGGAGCAGTTCTTC

J: TRBJ2-1
size: .
D: TRBD2
V: TRBV6-4
CDR3: CASSAFSGRADNEQFF
DNA: TGTGCCAGCAGTGCCTTTAGCGGGAGGGCTGACAATGAGCAGTTCTTC

J: TRBJ1-6
size: .
D: .
V: TRBV6-1
CDR3: CASRDKGSPLHF
DNA: TGTGCCAGCAGAGATAAGGGGTCACCCCTCCACTTT

J: TRBJ1-2
size: .
D: TRBD1
V: TRBV7-9
CDR3: CASNRAGGYGYTF
DNA: TGTGCCAGCAACCGAGCAGGGGGCTATGGCTACACCTTC

J: TRBJ1-1
size: .
D: .
V: TRBV30
CDR3: CAWGVNTEAFF
DNA: TGTGCCTGGGGAGTGAACACTGAAGCTTTCTTT

J: TRBJ2-5
size: .
D: .
V: TRBV5-4
CDR3: CASSLDLAGETQYF
DNA: TGTGCCAGCAGCTTGGATCTAGCCGGGGAGACCCAGTACTTC

J: TRBJ1-5
size: .
D: .
V: TRBV28
CDR3: CASSFLRNNQPQHF
DNA: TGTGCCAGCAGTTTCCTGAGGAACAATCAGCCCCAGCATTTT

J: TRBJ2-7
size: once
D: .
V: TRBV5-6
CDR3: CASSGQYYEQYF
DNA: TGTGCCAGCAGCGGACAGTACTACGAGCAGTACTTC

J: TRBJ1-1
size: .
D: .
V: TRBV27
CDR3: CASSGGGAAFF
DNA: TGTGCCAGCAGCGGCGGGGGGGCGGCTTTCTTT

J: TRBJ1-5
size: .
D: .
V: TRBV4-2
CDR3: CASSLRGEGGKPQHF
DNA: TGTGCCAGCAGCCTGCGAGGGGAGGGGGGGAAGCCCCAGCATTTT

J: TRBJ2-1
size: .
D: .
V: TRBV28
CDR3: CASSSQDEQFF
DNA: TGTGCCAGCAGTTCGCAGGATGAGCAGTTCTTC

J: TRBJ2-3
size: .
D: TRBD2
V: TRBV27
CDR3: CASSPLTSVNTQYF
DNA: TGTGCCAGCAGTCCCCTGACTAGCGTAAATACGCAGTATTTT

J: TRBJ2-2
size: once
D: .
V: TRBV6-6
CDR3: CASSYRSSNTGELFF
DNA: TGTGCCAGCAGTTACAGGAGCAGCAACACCGGGGAGCTGTTTTTT

J: TRBJ2-6
size: .
D: TRBD1
V: TRBV7-2
CDR3: CASSSRTGTGANVLTF
DNA: TGTGCCAGCAGCTCCAGGACAGGGACTGGGGCCAACGTCCTGACTTTC

J: TRBJ2-6
size: .
D: TRBD1
V: TRBV28
CDR3: CAGGTGGSGANVLTF
DNA: TGTGCCGGGGGGACAGGGGGCTCTGGGGCCAACGTCCTGACTTTC

J: TRBJ1-5
size: .
D: TRBD1
V: TRBV7-2
CDR3: CASSQGQANQPQHF
DNA: TGTGCCAGCAGCCAAGGACAGGCTAATCAGCCCCAGCATTTT

J: TRBJ1-2
size: once
D: TRBD1
V: TRBV7-2
CDR3: CAEGTGGRRYTF
DNA: TGTGCAGAAGGGACAGGGGGTCGGCGCTACACCTTC

J: TRBJ2-3
size: .
D: TRBD2
V: TRBV4-2
CDR3: CASSLLGTSGTDTQYF
DNA: TGTGCCAGCAGCCTTCTAGGGACTAGCGGCACAGATACGCAGTATTTT

J: TRBJ1-2
size: .
D: .
V: TRBV6-1
CDR3: CASSEGDSPNYGYTF
DNA: TGTGCCAGCAGTGAAGGTGACAGTCCTAACTATGGCTACACCTTC

J: TRBJ2-7
size: few
D: TRBD2
V: TRBV6-1
CDR3: CASSILAGGPYEQYF
DNA: TGTGCCAGCAGTATACTAGCGGGGGGGCCCTACGAGCAGTACTTC

J: TRBJ1-2
size: .
D: .
V: TRBV5-1
CDR3: CASSLAGVDGYTF
DNA: TGCGCCAGCAGCTTAGCAGGGGTAGATGGCTACACCTTC

J: TRBJ2-7
size: .
D: .
V: TRBV14
CDR3: CASSQGGGTYEQYF
DNA: TGTGCCAGCAGCCAAGGCGGAGGGACCTACGAGCAGTACTTC

J: TRBJ1-3
size: .
D: TRBD1
V: TRBV7-2
CDR3: CASNPGQGINTIYF
DNA: TGTGCCAGCAACCCGGGACAGGGGATTAACACCATATATTTT

J: TRBJ2-7
size: few
D: .
V: TRBV27
CDR3: CASSLQGIYEQYF
DNA: TGTGCCAGCAGTTTACAGGGAATCTACGAGCAGTACTTC

J: TRBJ2-7
size: .
D: .
V: TRBV29-1
CDR3: CSVGGAYEQYF
DNA: TGCAGCGTTGGCGGGGCCTACGAGCAGTACTTC

J: TRBJ2-7
size: .
D: .
V: TRBV29-1
CDR3: CSVPNGDSIYEQYF
DNA: TGCAGCGTACCGAATGGAGATTCGATCTACGAGCAGTACTTC

J: TRBJ1-4
size: once
D: TRBD1
V: TRBV5-1
CDR3: CASRPGTDEKLFF
DNA: TGCGCCAGCAGGCCCGGGACAGATGAAAAACTGTTTTTT

J: TRBJ2-7
size: .
D: .
V: TRBV4-1
CDR3: CASSQVLTGEQYF
DNA: TGCGCCAGCAGCCAGGTATTAACCGGGGAGCAGTACTTC

J: TRBJ2-5
size: few
D: TRBD1
V: TRBV27
CDR3: CASSPRTGRETQYF
DNA: TGTGCCAGCAGTCCCCGGACAGGGAGAGAGACCCAGTACTTC

J: TRBJ1-2
size: .
D: TRBD1
V: TRBV5-1
CDR3: CASGRTGDNYGYTF
DNA: TGCGCCAGCGGGAGGACAGGGGATAACTATGGCTACACCTTC

J: TRBJ2-7
size: .
D: TRBD1
V: TRBV4-1
CDR3: CASSQGQGASEQYF
DNA: TGCGCCAGCAGCCAAGGACAGGGGGCCTCCGAGCAGTACTTC

J: TRBJ1-2
size: once
D: TRBD1
V: TRBV7-9
CDR3: CASSPRDREDGYTF
DNA: TGTGCCAGCAGCCCCCGGGACAGGGAGGATGGCTACACCTTC

J: TRBJ2-7
size: .
D: .
V: TRBV7-6
CDR3: CASSPTALSYEQYF
DNA: TGTGCCAGCAGCCCAACTGCCCTCTCCTACGAGCAGTACTTC

J: TRBJ2-3
size: .
D: TRBD2
V: TRBV5-1
CDR3: CASSLNSGTGDTQYF
DNA: TGCGCCAGCAGCCTAAATAGCGGGACTGGCGATACGCAGTATTTT

J: TRBJ1-1
size: .
D: .
V: TRBV28
CDR3: CASSSPGSTEAFF
DNA: TGTGCCAGCAGCTCCCCCGGGAGCACTGAAGCTTTCTTT

J: TRBJ2-7
size: once
D: .
V: TRBV5-6
CDR3: CASSLRDSYEQYF
DNA: TGTGCCAGCAGCTTGAGAGACTCCTACGAGCAGTACTTC

J: TRBJ2-2
size: few
D: .
V: TRBV30
CDR3: CAWSVGTHTGELFF
DNA: TGTGCCTGGAGTGTAGGGACACACACCGGGGAGCTGTTTTTT

J: TRBJ2-3
size: .
D: .
V: TRBV6-4
CDR3: CASSVNPGGTDTQYF
DNA: TGTGCCAGCAGTGTGAACCCGGGTGGCACAGATACGCAGTATTTT

J: TRBJ2-3
size: .
D: .
V: TRBV7-2
CDR3: CASSLAIAKGTDTQYF
DNA: TGTGCCAGCAGCTTAGCCATAGCGAAGGGCACAGATACGCAGTATTTT

J: TRBJ2-1
size: .
D: .
V: TRBV12-5
CDR3: CASGLAPTSLPYNEQFF
DNA: TGTGCTAGTGGTTTGGCCCCCACTAGTCTCCCTTACAATGAGCAGTTCTTC

J: TRBJ2-2
size: .
D: TRBD2
V: TRBV5-1
CDR3: CASSLGLAGPGELFF
DNA: TGCGCCAGCAGCTTGGGGCTAGCGGGGCCCGGGGAGCTGTTTTTT

J: TRBJ1-3
size: few
D: .
V: TRBV30
CDR3: CAWYTLSGNTIYF
DNA: TGTGCCTGGTACACCCTCTCTGGAAACACCATATATTTT

J: TRBJ1-1
size: .
D: TRBD1
V: TRBV10-2
CDR3: CASSVRQGWVTEAFF
DNA: TGCGCCAGCAGTGTAAGACAGGGGTGGGTCACTGAAGCTTTCTTT

J: TRBJ2-7
size: .
D: TRBD2
V: TRBV5-1
CDR3: CASSLEGLAASYEQYF
DNA: TGCGCCAGCAGCTTGGAGGGACTAGCGGCCTCCTACGAGCAGTACTTC

J: TRBJ1-5
size: .
D: TRBD1
V: TRBV5-6
CDR3: CASSSTDRAGNQPQHF
DNA: TGTGCCAGCAGCTCTACCGACAGGGCCGGCAATCAGCCCCAGCATTTT

J: TRBJ1-4
size: .
D: .
V: TRBV30
CDR3: CAWSVQGNEKLFF
DNA: TGTGCCTGGAGTGTCCAGGGAAATGAAAAACTGTTTTTT

J: TRBJ1-4
size: .
D: TRBD1
V: TRBV4-1
CDR3: CASSQETGISEKLFF
DNA: TGCGCCAGCAGCCAAGAGACAGGGATCAGTGAAAAACTGTTTTTT

J: TRBJ2-1
size: .
D: TRBD1
V: TRBV5-4
CDR3: CASSVLRDRLLGQFF
DNA: TGTGCCAGCAGCGTCCTCCGGGACAGGCTATTGGGGCAGTTCTTC

J: TRBJ2-7
size: .
D: .
V: TRBV7-9
CDR3: CASSPGQPMMSYEQYF
DNA: TGTGCCAGCAGCCCCGGACAGCCTATGATGTCCTACGAGCAGTACTTC

J: TRBJ2-7
size: .
D: TRBD1
V: TRBV27
CDR3: CASNDRGGEQYF
DNA: TGTGCCAGCAATGACAGGGGAGGTGAGCAGTACTTC